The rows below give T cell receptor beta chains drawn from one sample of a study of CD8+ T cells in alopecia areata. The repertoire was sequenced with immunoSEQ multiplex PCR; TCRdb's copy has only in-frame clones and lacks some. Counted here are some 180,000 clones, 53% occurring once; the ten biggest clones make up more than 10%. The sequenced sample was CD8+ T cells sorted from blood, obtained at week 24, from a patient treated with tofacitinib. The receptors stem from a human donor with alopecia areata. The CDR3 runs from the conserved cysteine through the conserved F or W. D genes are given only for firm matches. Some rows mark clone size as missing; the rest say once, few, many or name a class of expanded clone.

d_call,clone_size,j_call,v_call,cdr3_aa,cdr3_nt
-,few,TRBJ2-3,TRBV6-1,CASNEGQTTDTQYF,TGTGCCAGCAATGAGGGGCAGACCACAGATACGCAGTATTTT
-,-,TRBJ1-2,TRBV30,CASNWGVTYTF,TGTGCCTCTAACTGGGGGGTGACATACACCTTC
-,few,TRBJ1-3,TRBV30,CAWGENPGNTIYF,TGTGCCTGGGGGGAGAATCCTGGAAACACCATATATTTT
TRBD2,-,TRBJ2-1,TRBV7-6,CASSLTSGGIHNEQFF,TGTGCCAGCAGCTTAACTAGCGGGGGAATACACAATGAGCAGTTCTTC
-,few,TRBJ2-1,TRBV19,CASSPTQYNEQFF,TGTGCCAGTAGTCCAACACAGTACAATGAGCAGTTCTTC
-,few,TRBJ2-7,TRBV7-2,CASSLGMQGGYEQYF,TGTGCCAGCAGCTTAGGCATGCAGGGGGGCTACGAGCAGTACTTC
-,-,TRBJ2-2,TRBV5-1,CASSLIGDYTGELFF,TGCGCCAGCAGCTTGATTGGAGATTACACCGGGGAGCTGTTTTTT
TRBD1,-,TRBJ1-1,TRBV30,CAWSGTGVTEAFF,TGTGCCTGGAGTGGGACAGGGGTGACTGAAGCTTTCTTT
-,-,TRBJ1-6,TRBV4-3,CASSQDRQGDSPLHF,TGCGCCAGCAGCCAAGATCGGCAGGGAGATTCACCCCTCCACTTT
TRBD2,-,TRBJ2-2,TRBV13,CASSPLGERGSTGELFF,TGTGCCAGCAGCCCCCTAGGGGAGCGGGGGTCTACCGGGGAGCTGTTTTTT
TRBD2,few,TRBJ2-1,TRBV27,CASSRPLAGDNEQFF,TGTGCCAGCAGCCGCCCACTAGCGGGGGACAATGAGCAGTTCTTC
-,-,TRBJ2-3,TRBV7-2,CASRYETSTDTQYF,TGTGCCAGCAGATATGAAACTAGCACAGATACGCAGTATTTT
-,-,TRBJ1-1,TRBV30,CAWSVGVTEAFF,TGTGCCTGGAGTGTAGGGGTAACTGAAGCTTTCTTT
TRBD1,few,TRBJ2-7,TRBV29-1,CSVDSDRDSYEQYF,TGCAGCGTTGACTCCGACAGGGACTCCTACGAGCAGTACTTC
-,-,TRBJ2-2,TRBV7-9,CASSYQARARAGELFF,TGTGCCAGCAGCTACCAGGCAAGGGCCCGGGCCGGGGAGCTGTTTTTT
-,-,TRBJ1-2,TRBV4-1,CASSQANSYYGYTF,TGCGCCAGCAGCCAAGCCAACAGCTACTATGGCTACACCTTC
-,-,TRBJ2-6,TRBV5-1,CASSLSSAGANVLTF,TGCGCCAGCAGCTTGAGTAGCGCTGGGGCCAACGTCCTGACTTTC
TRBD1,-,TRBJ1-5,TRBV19,CASRTGSNQPQHF,TGTGCCAGTAGGACAGGGAGCAATCAGCCCCAGCATTTT
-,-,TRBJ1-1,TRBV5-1,CASSLDFGGEAFF,TGCGCCAGCAGCTTGGATTTTGGGGGGGAAGCTTTCTTT
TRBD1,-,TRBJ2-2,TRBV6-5,CASSSNRGTNTGELFF,TGTGCCAGCAGTTCAAACAGGGGAACGAACACCGGGGAGCTGTTTTTT
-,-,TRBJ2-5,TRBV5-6,CASSPEPVEETQYF,TGTGCCAGCAGCCCCGAGCCGGTAGAAGAGACCCAGTACTTC
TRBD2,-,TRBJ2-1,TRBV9,CASSTRLADEPESSYNEQFF,TGTGCCAGCAGCACCCGACTAGCGGACGAACCCGAGAGCTCCTACAATGAGCAGTTCTTC
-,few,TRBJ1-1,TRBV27,CASSPTGGRVNTEAFF,TGTGCCAGCAGCCCGACAGGAGGTCGGGTGAACACTGAAGCTTTCTTT
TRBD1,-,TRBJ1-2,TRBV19,CASTTGQALLNYGYTF,TGTGCCAGTACCACCGGACAGGCCCTACTAAACTATGGCTACACCTTC
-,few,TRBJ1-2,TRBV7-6,CASSFCVSRFFRGYTF,TGTGCCAGCAGCTTTTGTGTGAGTCGGTTCTTCCGTGGCTACACCTTC
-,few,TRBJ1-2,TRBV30,CAWSEGEPHYTF,TGTGCCTGGAGTGAGGGTGAACCGCACTACACCTTC
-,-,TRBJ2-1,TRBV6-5,CASSYSEGSDEQFF,TGTGCCAGCAGTTACTCGGAGGGTAGCGATGAGCAGTTCTTC